These 32 T cell receptor beta chains share one sample of origin, sequenced in a study of T cell responses to AZD1222 COVID-19 vaccine. Only in-frame clones appear in the TCRdb table, and some are missing; sequencing was by immunoSEQ multiplex PCR. The table lists over 130,000 clones, about 90% of them singletons, with about 3% in the top ten. Sequenced here: peripheral blood, sampled on day 0 of AZD1222 vaccination. Receptors originate from an adult in good health.

The chain carries TRBV28 and TRBJ1-2; D unclear. The V and J ends lost 4 bases and 0 bases respectively, with 6 bases between them. The germline V gene has CDR1 MDHEN and CDR2 SYDVKM. The CDR3 has 13 residues. This CDR3 reads CASSWLANYGYTF. The CDR3 DNA sequence: TGTGCCAGCAGTTGGTTAGCTAACTATGGCTACACCTTC.

The V call is TRBV6-5, the J call TRBJ1-2; a weak D match, TRBD1 (5 bases). This CDR3 comprises 15 residues. The V gene's germline CDR1 is MNHEY and CDR2 SVGAGI. Trimming took 3 bases from V and 0 from J, leaving 11 bases between them. The CDR3 nucleotides are TGTGCCAGCAGTTATACCAGGGTTTCTAACTATGGCTACACCTTC. Its protein product is CASSYTRVSNYGYTF.

The chain joins TRBV19 to TRBJ1-5, with D perhaps matching TRBD1 (5 bases). Germline V gives CDR1 LNHDA, CDR2 SQIVND (reference sequence). Between the trimmed V and J ends, which lost 1 base and 2 bases, there was a span of 12 bases. This CDR3 region has 16 residues. The CDR3 is CASSIGDQGGNQPQHF. The CDR3 coding sequence is TGTGCCAGTAGTATAGGAGACCAGGGTGGCAATCAGCCCCAGCATTTT.

With regard to this clone: The sample carries other DNA sequences with the same CDR3. CDR3 sequence reads: CASSFGGNTIYF. CDR3 coding DNA: TGTGCCAGCAGCTTCGGGGGCAACACCATATATTTT. The chain uses TRBV7-9 and TRBJ1-3; D perhaps matches TRBD1 (6 bases). Germline assignment: CDR1 SEHNR and CDR2 FQNEAQ (reference sequence). The CDR3 is made up of 12 amino acids. Trimming stripped 3 bases from V and 7 bases from J, with 7 bases between.

The chain joins TRBV7-6 to TRBJ2-2, with D possibly matching TRBD2 (6 bases). Trimming stripped 1 base from V and 7 bases from J, with 16 bases between. The CDR3 has 16 amino acids. The germline V gene has CDR1 SGHVS and CDR2 FNYEAQ. CDR3 protein: CASSLEAEGRGGELFF. CDR3 nucleotides: TGTGCCAGCAGCTTAGAGGCGGAGGGCCGAGGCGGGGAGCTGTTTTTT. The full variable domain, its missing parts supplied by reference TRBV7-6 and TRBJ2-2, is GAGVSQSPRYKVTKRGQDVALRCDPISGHVSLYWYRQALGQGPEFLTYFNYEAQQDKSGLPNDRFSAERPEGSISTLTIQRTEQRDSAMYRCASSLEAEGRGGELFFGEGSRLTVL.

J is TRBJ2-5 and V is TRBV7-9, with 8 bases aligning to TRBD2. This CDR3 spans 15 amino acids. Germline lookup yields CDR1 SEHNR and CDR2 FQNEAQ (reference sequence). Trimming took 6 bases from V and 5 from J; bases not matched to a gene: 11. CDR3 coding DNA: TGTGCCAGCAGTGAACCGGGACTAGGGTTGGAGACCCAGTACTTC. Translated: CASSEPGLGLETQYF.

The V and J genes are TRBV19 and TRBJ2-6, with D unresolved. In germline, CDR1 is LNHDA, CDR2 SQIVND (reference sequence). The CDR3 extends over 15 amino acids. With 5 bases removed from V and 2 bases from J, the gap between germline ends came to 10 bases. The CDR3: CASSWGLAGANVLTF. The CDR3, as DNA: TGTGCCAGTAGTTGGGGTCTTGCTGGGGCCAACGTCCTGACTTTC.

The chain employs TRBV27 and TRBJ2-7; 10 bases are shared with TRBD2. Germline V gene sequence: CDR1 MNHEY, CDR2 SMNVEV (reference sequence). J gave up 3 bases and V 4 bases, and 9 bases lay outside the gene matches. There are 16 residues in the CDR3. CDR3 sequence reads: CASSSTAGGTFYEQYF. DNA for the CDR3: TGTGCCAGCAGTTCGACAGCGGGAGGGACGTTCTACGAGCAGTACTTC.

The chain carries TRBV11-3 and TRBJ2-7; the D gene could be TRBD1 or TRBD2 (5 bases each). The V gene lost 5 bases and the J gene lost 2 bases, with 10 bases spanning the gap. Germline V lookup: CDR1 SGHNT, CDR2 YENEEA. This CDR3 comprises 13 residues. The CDR3 here is CASSPGDPYEQYF. CDR3 sequence (DNA): TGTGCCAGCAGCCCTGGGGACCCCTACGAGCAGTACTTC.

The V call is TRBV5-1, the J call TRBJ1-2; the D gene is possibly TRBD1 (6 bases). Germline loops: CDR1 SGHRS, CDR2 YFSETQ. The CDR3 consists of 15 residues. V was shortened by 4 bases and J by 7 bases, with 20 bases between the two germline ends. The CDR3 spells CASSVGTPGSGGYTF. DNA of the CDR3: TGCGCCAGCAGCGTCGGGACACCCGGTAGCGGTGGCTACACCTTC.

The chain employs TRBV30 and TRBJ2-7; D is undetermined. The CDR3 length is 12 residues. V was cut by 5 bases and J by 2 bases, with 10 bases left in between. Germline CDR1 GTSNPN, CDR2 SVGIG (reference sequence). CDR3: CAWLSATYEQYF. The CDR3 DNA reads as TGTGCCTGGCTCAGCGCGACCTACGAGCAGTACTTC. Based on the CDR3 plus reference TRBV30 and TRBJ2-7, the full variable domain is SQTIHQWPATLVQPVGSPLSLECTVEGTSNPNLYWYRQAAGRGLQLLFYSVGIGQISSEVPQNLSASRPQDRQFILSSKKLLLSDSGFYLCAWLSATYEQYFGPGTRLTVT.

DNA for the CDR3: TGTGCCAGCAGCTTCGGAGATTCTTCCACAGATACGCAGTATTTT. This codes for CASSFGDSSTDTQYF. V is TRBV7-9 and J is TRBJ2-3; D gene unclear. Germline V gene lookup returns CDR1 SEHNR and CDR2 FQNEAQ (reference sequence). V shed 3 bases and J shed 2 bases, with 12 bases lying between them. The CDR3 totals 15 residues.

The V and J genes are TRBV6-5 and TRBJ2-5; D is unclear. V lost 6 bases and J 2 bases, leaving 10 bases between the germline ends. The CDR3 has 13 residues. The germline V gene encodes CDR1 MNHEY and CDR2 SVGAGI. The CDR3 DNA follows: TGTGCCAGCAGACCCTCAAATCAAGAGACCCAGTACTTC. Amino acids: CASRPSNQETQYF.

This clone was seen only once. The V call is TRBV18, the J call TRBJ2-7, with 8 bases aligning to TRBD2. Per germline, CDR1 KGHSH and CDR2 LQKENI. V shed 5 bases, J shed 6 bases, and the junction held 6 bases outside the gene matches. The CDR3 is 13 amino acids. The CDR3 coding sequence is TGTGCCAGCTCAGGCACCGGGGGGGCCGAGCAGTACTTC. This translates into CASSGTGGAEQYF.

The rearrangement links TRBV29-1 to TRBJ1-4; D remains unclear. The V end was cut by 5 bases, the J end by 8 bases, with 6 bases between. CDR1 is SQVTM, CDR2 ANQGSEA, per germline. The length of the CDR3 is 10 residues. The CDR3 DNA follows: TGCAGCGTTCGGGAGGAAAAACTGTTTTTT. This encodes CSVREEKLFF.

The rearrangement links TRBV27 to TRBJ1-1, with D hard to call. Germline V gene lookup returns CDR1 MNHEY and CDR2 SMNVEV (reference sequence). The CDR3 has 13 residues. Trimming pared 8 bases from V and 2 bases from J, leaving 12 bases between. The CDR3 protein is CASRRQPNTEAFF. The CDR3 DNA follows: TGTGCCAGCCGAAGGCAGCCCAACACTGAAGCTTTCTTT.

This chain uses TRBV5-1 with TRBJ2-7, with D possibly being TRBD2 (5 bases). The CDR3 has 13 amino acids. Between the trimmed V and J ends, which lost 0 bases and 7 bases, there was a span of 11 bases. Germline V gene sequence: CDR1 SGHRS, CDR2 YFSETQ. CDR3 sequence reads: CASSLGTPWEQYF. As DNA, the CDR3 is TGCGCCAGCAGCTTGGGGACTCCCTGGGAGCAGTACTTC.

The chain combines TRBV27 with TRBJ1-3, with D possibly TRBD1 on 5 matching bases. Germline CDR1 MNHEY, CDR2 SMNVEV (reference sequence). V lost 3 bases, J lost 9 bases, and 21 bases lay in between. This CDR3 region has 16 residues. CDR3 DNA: TGTGCCAGCAGTTTCCGCGGGGGAGCTACCCCTGGCACCATATATTTT. The encoded protein is CASSFRGGATPGTIYF.

The chain recombines TRBV7-9 with TRBJ2-6; D is unclear. Germline V gives CDR1 SEHNR, CDR2 FQNEAQ (reference sequence). V lost 2 bases to trimming and J lost 3 bases, with 2 bases between them. The CDR3 length is 13 residues. The CDR3 nucleotides read TGTGCCAGCAGCTTACGTGGGGCCAACGTCCTGACTTTC. Its protein is CASSLRGANVLTF.

The rearrangement links TRBV30 to TRBJ2-5, with a tentative D call TRBD2 (6 bases). Trimming stripped 0 bases from V and 9 bases from J, with 11 bases between. This CDR3 has 12 amino acids. Germline V gene data show CDR1 as GTSNPN and CDR2 as SVGIG (reference sequence). The CDR3 nucleotides read TGTGCCTGGAGTGTATGGGGGGTGGCCCAGTACTTC. Amino acids: CAWSVWGVAQYF.

The chain is built from TRBV5-4 and TRBJ2-3, with D possibly matching TRBD2 (6 bases). This CDR3 is 16 amino acids long. V was trimmed by 0 bases and J by 0 bases, leaving 11 bases between them. Germline assignment: CDR1 SGHNT and CDR2 YYREEE (reference sequence). The DNA for the CDR3 is TGTGCCAGCAGCTTGGCCGGCGGGATGAGCACAGATACGCAGTATTTT. Its translation: CASSLAGGMSTDTQYF. The variable domain in full, completed from reference TRBV5-4 and TRBJ2-3, reads ETGVTQSPTHLIKTRGQQVTLRCSSQSGHNTVSWYQQALGQGPQFIFQYYREEENGRGNFPPRFSGLQFPNYSSELNVNALELDDSALYLCASSLAGGMSTDTQYFGPGTRLTVL.

The DNA of the CDR3 is TGCGCCAGCAGCGAAGCTGGAGAGGAAGCTTTCTTT. It encodes CASSEAGEEAFF. This chain uses TRBV10-2 with TRBJ1-1; D unclear. V lost 6 bases, J lost 8 bases, and 13 bases lay in between. Germline CDR1 and CDR2: WSHSY and SAAADI. The CDR3 consists of 12 residues.

The chain couples TRBV9 to TRBJ1-1; TRBD1 agrees at 8 bases. Trimming removed 2 bases from V and 2 bases from J; junction bases left unmatched: 2. Germline V lookup: CDR1 SGDLS, CDR2 YYNGEE. The CDR3 is 14 amino acids. The CDR3 is CASSVTGDNTEAFF. The CDR3 nucleotides read TGTGCCAGCAGCGTGACAGGGGATAACACTGAAGCTTTCTTT.

In this sample, this clone turned up a few times. Other DNA sequences from this sample encode an identical CDR3 as well. The J gene is TRBJ1-5, the V gene TRBV7-9; tentatively, D is TRBD1 (5 bases). The germline gives CDR1 SEHNR, CDR2 FQNEAQ (reference sequence). The V end was cut by 1 base, the J end by 5 bases, with 6 bases between. The CDR3 has 13 residues. CDR3 nucleotide sequence: TGTGCCAGCAGCTTAGAAGGGGATCAGCCCCAGCATTTT. The encoded protein is CASSLEGDQPQHF.

The chain employs TRBV12-3 or TRBV12-4 and TRBJ2-5, with D possibly TRBD1 on 7 matching bases. The CDR3 is 13 residues long. V was cut by 5 bases and J by 4 bases, with 11 bases left in between. CDR3 nucleotides: TGTGCCAGCAGTAACAGGGGAGGAGAGACCCAGTACTTC. Translating gives CASSNRGGETQYF.

The chain employs TRBV9 and TRBJ1-1; no firm D call. This CDR3 has 14 residues. Germline V gives CDR1 SGDLS, CDR2 YYNGEE. Trimming took 2 bases from V and 7 from J, leaving 15 bases between them. The CDR3 is CASSVFGLGNEAFF. CDR3 nucleotides: TGTGCCAGCAGCGTTTTTGGGTTAGGGAATGAAGCTTTCTTT.

This chain uses TRBV10-2 with TRBJ2-3; D is unclear. This CDR3 is 11 amino acids long. Trimming pared 3 bases from V and 5 bases from J, leaving 3 bases between. Germline values: CDR1 WSHSY, CDR2 SAAADI. CDR3 bases: TGCGCCAGCAGTGACCTAGATACGCAGTATTTT. This translates into CASSDLDTQYF.

The DNA of the CDR3 is TGCAGCACTACCCGAGGAGTAGCGGGGGACAATGAGCAGTTCTTC. Translation: CSTTRGVAGDNEQFF. V usage is TRBV29-1 and J usage is TRBJ2-1; TRBD2 aligns across 9 bases. V shed 8 bases, J shed 5 bases, and the junction held 13 bases outside the gene matches. CDR3 length: 15 amino acids. Germline V gene data show CDR1 as SQVTM and CDR2 as ANQGSEA.

This chain uses TRBV27 with TRBJ1-6; perhaps TRBD1 as D (6 bases). Germline V gene data show CDR1 as MNHEY and CDR2 as SMNVEV (reference sequence). CDR3 length: 14 amino acids. Between the trimmed V and J ends, which lost 3 bases and 9 bases, there was a span of 12 bases. CDR3 DNA: TGTGCCAGCAGTTTCTCCCGAGGGGGTTCACCCCTCCACTTT. Its protein product is CASSFSRGGSPLHF.

This CDR3 is CASSLLLPAGGRDEQYF. The CDR3 DNA follows: TGTGCCAGCAGTTTATTACTCCCAGCGGGAGGTCGCGACGAGCAGTACTTC. The V and J genes are TRBV28 and TRBJ2-7; 9 bases align to TRBD2. The germline gives CDR1 MDHEN, CDR2 SYDVKM. This CDR3 has 17 residues. Losses at the gene ends were 1 base for V and 5 bases for J; bases not matched to a gene: 12. Variable domain in full (rest from reference TRBV28 and TRBJ2-7): DVKVTQSSRYLVKRTGEKVFLECVQDMDHENMFWYRQDPGLGLRLIYFSYDVKMKEKGDIPEGYSVSREKKERFSLILESASTNQTSMYLCASSLLLPAGGRDEQYFGPGTRLTVT.

This clone occurred many times. V usage is TRBV9 and J usage is TRBJ1-3; D remains unclear. CDR1 is SGDLS and CDR2 is YYNGEE in the germline V gene. CDR3 length: 14 residues. Trimming took off 0 bases at V and 3 bases at J, with 7 bases between the two ends. The DNA of the CDR3 is TGTGCCAGCAGCGTAGGGGGTTTTGGAAACACCATATATTTT. Its translation: CASSVGGFGNTIYF. The full variable domain, in which reference TRBV9 and TRBJ1-3 provide the parts outside the CDR3, is DSGVTQTPKHLITATGQRVTLRCSPRSGDLSVYWYQQSLDQGLQFLIQYYNGEERAKGNILERFSAQQFPDLHSELNLSSLELGDSALYFCASSVGGFGNTIYFGEGSWLTVV.

The rearrangement links TRBV12-3 or TRBV12-4 to TRBJ1-2, with TRBD1 matching 9 bases. V was pared by 5 bases and J by 8 bases, with 6 bases of the junction left unmatched. The CDR3 runs to 13 residues. The CDR3 reads CASSTGQGGGYTF. In DNA, the CDR3 is TGTGCCAGCAGTACGGGACAGGGTGGAGGCTACACCTTC.